This T cell receptor beta chain was found in a study of blood T cell repertoires in COVID-19 (dated by TCRdb to about 2020). For the wider study: Collaborator samples came from the United States, Italy and Spain and covered acute and convalescent phases of COVID-19. The prospective study material was composed of cDNA or gDNA derived from T cells, B-cell-depleted T cells, or PBMCs. The dataset comprised deeply sampled blood TCRbeta repertoires from subjects exposed to, actively infected with, or recovered from COVID-19. A freely available public database, intended as a resource for researchers studying the immune response to SARS-CoV-2, is where the repertoires were released. Samples were obtained from the ongoing ImmuneRACE study (first 160 participants) and from 1,000 to 1,500 subjects provided by 6 global collaborators. A de-identified subject ID, COVID-19 status, age in years and sex were almost always included in the sample metadata. Where available, HLA class I and class II types were taken from metadata supplied by the sample provider and were not determined by assay-based typing. Summary of the overall study and its limitations: The amount of clinical and demographic metadata varied by source and participant and was provided uncurated.

The CDR3 starts with the cysteine, ends with the phenylalanine, and has 14 residues. This entry keeps only the CDR3 DNA: 42 bases, framed from base 1. Relative to germline, V is missing 6 bases and J is missing 3 bases, with 5 bases of the junction outside any gene match. CDR1 and CDR2 are drawn from the germline V gene (reference sequence): LNHDA, SQIVND. TCRbeta CDR3 regions were amplified from genomic DNA by means of the immunoSEQ Assay, a bias-controlled multiplex PCR. The authors processed their data as follows. The number of nucleated cells in each sample was estimated from the amplification of reference gene primers within the assay. To quantify the absolute abundance of each unique TCRbeta CDR3 rearrangement, sequence reads were collapsed and filtered. Productive Simpson clonality was computed per sample as the square root of Simpson's diversity index over productive rearrangements. This is the immuneACCESS table as TCRdb keeps it, with only in-frame sequences that have V and J called. A part of the clones is gone; compared with another copy, unresolved V genes explain less than half, and the rest is unexplained. Clone size and the V and J calls come from that table; the DNA yielded D and trimming. Within this sample are around 130,000 clones, with about four fifths of them counted one time only. The top ten clones comprise about 15% of the sample.

A note on this clone: Its antigen remains unidentified. Base qualities were left out, and no much larger clone turns up one base away.

The collaborating institutions used their own protocols to collect whole blood in K2EDTA tubes. For TCRbeta analysis, collaborator samples were shipped as frozen whole blood, as isolated PBMCs, or as DNA extracted from either sample type. Sequenced: peripheral blood. The source is a woman of 80 years or more with acute or convalescent COVID-19. The chain is assembled from TRBV19 and TRBJ2-7, with 10 central nucleotides matching TRBD2. Read as DNA, the sequence is TGTGCCAGTAGCCTAGCGGGGGCCAACTACGAGCAGTACTTC. This gives the protein CASSLAGANYEQYF.